Listed below are T cell receptor beta chains from one sample, sequenced in a study of blood T cell repertoires in COVID-19. Clones were sequenced by immunoSEQ multiplex PCR, and TCRdb holds only the in-frame ones, with some missing. The sample includes 200,000 to 250,000 clones, 80% to 90% of them seen just once. The source material was PBMCs or T cells enriched from blood (not recorded which). The source of these receptors is a woman aged 45-59 years who had been exposed to COVID-19. The CDR3 runs from the conserved cysteine through the conserved F or W. A D gene is named only where the DNA matches it firmly. The size of a clone is reported for some rows only, either as once, few or many, or as a class for expanded clones.

j_call v_call cdr3_length d_call clone_size cdr3_nt cdr3_aa
TRBJ1-1 TRBV15 16 . . TGTGCCACCAGCAGAGACTCCGGTTGGGAGGGCACTGAAGCTTTCTTT CATSRDSGWEGTEAFF
TRBJ1-3 TRBV10-2 16 TRBD1 . TGCGCCAGCAATACCCCTGGACAGGGCTCTGGAAACACCATATATTTT CASNTPGQGSGNTIYF
TRBJ1-6 TRBV5-5 15 TRBD1 . TGTGCCAGCAGCTTGGATGGGAGGACAGGGGTGTCCCTCCACTTT CASSLDGRTGVSLHF
TRBJ2-3 TRBV5-6 13 . . TGTGCCAGCAGCTCTACTAGCACAGATACGCAGTATTTT CASSSTSTDTQYF
TRBJ2-3 TRBV28 19 TRBD1 . TGTGCCAGCAGCAACCCTCCGGGACAGGGGAGGAGGGACACAGATACGCAGTATTTT CASSNPPGQGRRDTDTQYF
TRBJ2-6 TRBV27 20 TRBD1 . TGTGCCAGCAGTTCCTCCCCGGGACAGGGGCGAACGGGAGGGGCCAACGTCCTGACTTTC CASSSSPGQGRTGGANVLTF
TRBJ1-5 TRBV15 14 . . TGTGCCACCAGCAGAACGGACACCGGGCCTAAGCAGCATTTT CATSRTDTGPKQHF
TRBJ2-3 TRBV5-4 14 . . TGTGCCAGCAGCTTGTACGCTAGCTCAGATACGCAGTATTTT CASSLYASSDTQYF
TRBJ1-1 TRBV4-3 16 . . TGCGCCAGCAGCCAAGCGGGGGGTAGCAGGGTTACTGAAGCTTTCTTT CASSQAGGSRVTEAFF
TRBJ2-1 TRBV2 18 TRBD2 . TGTGCCAGCAGTGATGGGACTAGCGGGGACTTCCTTCGGAATGAGCAGTTCTTC CASSDGTSGDFLRNEQFF
TRBJ2-2 TRBV21-1 17 . . TGTGCCAGCAGCAAAGACCGGGACAGGCTTTTTGTCGGGGAGCTGTTTTTT CASSKDRDRLFVGELFF
TRBJ1-5 TRBV19 12 . . TGTGCCAGTAGCTACGGGGAGGGGCCCCAGCATTTT CASSYGEGPQHF
TRBJ1-5 TRBV19 17 TRBD1 . TGTGCCAGTAGTCTCCATCGACAGGGGCCAGTCAATCAGCCCCAGCATTTT CASSLHRQGPVNQPQHF
TRBJ1-1 TRBV5-5 12 . . TGTGCCAGCAGCTTGACAGGGCTTGAAGCTTTCTTT CASSLTGLEAFF
TRBJ1-1 TRBV7-2 13 . . TGTGCCAGCAGCTTTTCAGGGAACACTGAAGCTTTCTTT CASSFSGNTEAFF
TRBJ1-1 TRBV24-1 13 TRBD1 . TGTGCCACCAGTGACACCCGGACAGGTGAAGCTTTCTTT CATSDTRTGEAFF
TRBJ2-3 TRBV11-2 17 TRBD2 . TGTGCCAGCAGCTTAGATGGGACTAGCGGCTTCACAGATACGCAGTATTTT CASSLDGTSGFTDTQYF
TRBJ2-2 TRBV11-3 13 . . TGTGCCAGCAGTTTAAGCCGGGCCGGGGAGCTGTTTTTT CASSLSRAGELFF
TRBJ2-3 TRBV5-4 14 TRBD2 . TGTGCCAGCAGTTTGTTGGGGGGGGATCGTACGCAGTATTTT CASSLLGGDRTQYF
TRBJ1-2 TRBV19 17 . . TGTGCCAGTAGACCCCCGGGACTTTCAGCCGTTAACTATGGCTACACCTTC CASRPPGLSAVNYGYTF
TRBJ2-5 TRBV4-2 17 TRBD1 . TGTGCCAGCAGCCAAGTTGGGGGGGACAGGGGGCAAGAGACCCAGTACTTC CASSQVGGDRGQETQYF
TRBJ2-1 TRBV19 14 . few TGTGCCAGTAGTGTTCGGGACATTTACAATGAGCAGTTCTTC CASSVRDIYNEQFF
TRBJ1-1 TRBV11-2 15 . . TGTGCCAGCAGCTCGGTTCGGGGGGCGAACACTGAAGCTTTCTTT CASSSVRGANTEAFF
TRBJ2-5 TRBV7-9 16 TRBD2 . TGTGCCAGCAGCTTAAGAGCGGGGGCCACCCAAGAGACCCAGTACTTC CASSLRAGATQETQYF
TRBJ2-5 TRBV7-2 12 . . TGTGCCAGCAGCTTATCTCGAGAGACCCAGTACTTC CASSLSRETQYF
TRBJ2-1 TRBV18 17 . . TGTGCCAGCTCAGCCCCCACAGGATCCCAAATAGTGGGTGAGCAGTTCTTC CASSAPTGSQIVGEQFF
TRBJ1-5 TRBV27 18 . . TGTGCCAGCAGTCCAGGTCAAACAGGTCGCCATAGCAATCAGCCCCAGCATTTT CASSPGQTGRHSNQPQHF
TRBJ1-1 TRBV6-5 13 TRBD1 . TGTGCCAGCAGTTCCCGACAGGGGACTGAAGCTTTCTTT CASSSRQGTEAFF
TRBJ2-3 TRBV25-1 13 TRBD2 . TGTGCCAGCAGTGTAGCGGGGTCAGATACGCAGTATTTT CASSVAGSDTQYF
TRBJ2-5 TRBV5-4 15 TRBD1 . TGTGCCAGCAACGAAGGGACAGCAAGGAGGGAGACCCAGTACTTC CASNEGTARRETQYF
TRBJ1-3 TRBV19 15 . . TGTGCCAGTAGTATCTACAGCCCCGGAGGAAACACCATATATTTT CASSIYSPGGNTIYF
TRBJ1-3 TRBV3-1/TRBV3-2 16 . . TGTGCCAGCAGCCAAGTCGGGAGCCTCTCTGGAAACACCATATATTTT CASSQVGSLSGNTIYF
TRBJ1-3 TRBV3-1/TRBV3-2 15 . . TGTGCCAGCAGCCCCAGGGGCCACTCTGGAAACACCATATATTTT CASSPRGHSGNTIYF
TRBJ1-4 TRBV7-9 12 . . TGTGCCAGCAGGGGAGGGGACGAAAAACTGTTTTTT CASRGGDEKLFF
TRBJ2-7 TRBV5-1 14 . . TGCGCCAGCAGCTTGGCCACAGGTTCTTACGAGCAGTACTTC CASSLATGSYEQYF
TRBJ1-3 TRBV19 12 . . TGTGCCAGTAGGAGTGGTGGTACCACCATATATTTT CASRSGGTTIYF
TRBJ2-3 TRBV4-3 15 TRBD1 . TGCGCCAGCAGCCCGTATACAGGGGGAGTAGATACGCAGTATTTT CASSPYTGGVDTQYF
TRBJ2-5 TRBV28 15 TRBD2 . TGTGCCAGCAGTCCAAAGCGGGGCCCCTCAGGGACCCAGTACTTC CASSPKRGPSGTQYF
TRBJ2-7 TRBV7-9 15 TRBD1 . TGTGCCAGCAGCTTAGCCGGGACAGCCTCCTACGAGCAGTACTTC CASSLAGTASYEQYF
TRBJ2-1 TRBV5-4 16 . once TGTGCCAGCAGCTTGGGGGGGGGCCTCTCCTACAATGAGCAGTTCTTC CASSLGGGLSYNEQFF
TRBJ2-5 TRBV7-2 14 . . TGTGCCAGCAGCCCAGGGCCCCTTGGAGAGACCCAGTACTTC CASSPGPLGETQYF
TRBJ2-5 TRBV6-5 15 TRBD2 . TGTGCCAGCAGAACTAGCGGGAGCCCCCGGGAGACCCAGTACTTC CASRTSGSPRETQYF
TRBJ2-1 TRBV28 12 TRBD1 . TGTGCCAGCAGCCTGACAGGGAATGAGCAGTTCTTC CASSLTGNEQFF
TRBJ1-1 TRBV5-4 14 TRBD1 . TGTGCCAGCAGAGACAGGGGGGGAAACACTGAAGCTTTCTTT CASRDRGGNTEAFF
TRBJ2-1 TRBV11-2 16 TRBD1 . TGTGCCAGCAGCTTCCACCGGGACAGGGCTAACAATGAGCAGTTCTTC CASSFHRDRANNEQFF
TRBJ2-3 TRBV24-1 13 . . TGTGCCACCAGTGATCCTAGCACAGATACGCAGTATTTT CATSDPSTDTQYF
TRBJ2-3 TRBV11-2 15 TRBD1 once TGTGCCAGCAGCTTAGTAGAGGGGGCACCAGATACGCAGTATTTT CASSLVEGAPDTQYF
TRBJ1-1 TRBV5-4 15 . . TGTGCCAGCAGCTTACCCGACACCGCGAACACTGAAGCTTTCTTT CASSLPDTANTEAFF
TRBJ1-1 TRBV7-6 16 . . TGTGCCAGCAGCTTAGGTATAGGTCTTAGAGGTCCCGAAGTTTTCTTT CASSLGIGLRGPEVFF
TRBJ1-1 TRBV12-3/TRBV12-4 11 . few TGTGCCAGCAGCGGAAGGGGCAAGGCTTTCTTT CASSGRGKAFF
TRBJ1-1 TRBV5-6 14 . . TGTGCCAGCAGCTTGGCACAGATGAACACTGAAGCTTTCTTT CASSLAQMNTEAFF
TRBJ2-7 TRBV5-1 15 TRBD2 . TGCGCCAGCAGCTTGGGACACGCGGGAGAGGACGAGCAGTACTTC CASSLGHAGEDEQYF
TRBJ1-6 TRBV30 15 TRBD1 . TGTGCCTGGAGGGACAGGGAGACCTATAATTCACCCCTCCACTTT CAWRDRETYNSPLHF
TRBJ1-1 TRBV19 14 . . TGTGCCAGTACCCTAACCAAGCTGAACACTGAAGCTTTCTTT CASTLTKLNTEAFF
TRBJ2-3 TRBV19 15 . once TGTGCCAGTAGTATTCTTCCGAGTAACACAGATACGCAGTATTTT CASSILPSNTDTQYF
TRBJ1-5 TRBV10-2 12 . . TGCGCCAGCAGTGAGTATGAGCAGCCCCAGCATTTT CASSEYEQPQHF
TRBJ1-1 TRBV19 16 . . TGTGCCAGTAGTATAGGGGGACACCTTGGGCACACTGAAGCTTTCTTT CASSIGGHLGHTEAFF
TRBJ1-1 TRBV6-6 13 . . TGTGCCAGCAGCTTCAAGACGGGCACTGAAGCTTTCTTT CASSFKTGTEAFF